A selection of T cell receptor beta chains follows, all from one sample in a study of T-cell memory formation after mild COVID-19. TCRdb used MiXCR to reprocess the 5' RACE reads, holding one entry per CDR3 protein. The sample consists of about 130,000 distinct CDR3 sequences, 15% to 20% of them appearing once. The sequenced sample consisted of PBMCs or a T cell subset sorted from them (not recorded which). The origin of the receptors is a man aged 18 to 29 who had mild COVID-19 (a few samples of this study predate the infection). Cell type and time point are not known. Each CDR3 is given with its conserved first and last residue. The order of the fields is J gene, clone size, D gene, V gene, CDR3 DNA, CDR3 protein. The D gene is left open where the match is weak. A row's size may be missing; if present it is once, few, many or a size class.

J gene: TRBJ2-5
clone size: many
D gene: .
V gene: TRBV10-2
CDR3 DNA: TGCGCCAGCAGTGGCCGCGGTGGCGAGACCCAGTACTTC
CDR3 protein: CASSGRGGETQYF

J gene: TRBJ2-2
clone size: few
D gene: .
V gene: TRBV19
CDR3 DNA: TGTGCCAGTACGATCACCAGGGAGGCCGGGGAGCTGTTTTTT
CDR3 protein: CASTITREAGELFF

J gene: TRBJ1-1
clone size: .
D gene: TRBD1
V gene: TRBV12-3/TRBV12-4
CDR3 DNA: TGTGCCAGCACTCAACAGGGGGGCACTGAAGCTTTCTTT
CDR3 protein: CASTQQGGTEAFF

J gene: TRBJ2-1
clone size: few
D gene: .
V gene: TRBV12-3/TRBV12-4
CDR3 DNA: TGTGCCAGCAGCGACAAACAGGGTTTAAAGGGCAATGAGCAGTTCTTC
CDR3 protein: CASSDKQGLKGNEQFF

J gene: TRBJ2-3
clone size: many
D gene: TRBD2
V gene: TRBV5-1
CDR3 DNA: TGCGCCAGCAGCTTGGTCCTAGCGGGGGCCGGGGATACGCAGTATTTT
CDR3 protein: CASSLVLAGAGDTQYF

J gene: TRBJ1-2
clone size: .
D gene: .
V gene: TRBV4-3
CDR3 DNA: TGCGCCAGCAGCCAAGATTTGCAGGGTCGAGGCTACACCTTC
CDR3 protein: CASSQDLQGRGYTF

J gene: TRBJ2-4
clone size: .
D gene: .
V gene: TRBV19
CDR3 DNA: TGTGCCAGTAAATACTCCGGGGACGGTAACATTCAGTACTTC
CDR3 protein: CASKYSGDGNIQYF

J gene: TRBJ1-5
clone size: few
D gene: .
V gene: TRBV20-1
CDR3 DNA: TGCAGTGCACCATCTGGGGACATTGGGTACCAGCCCCAGCATTTT
CDR3 protein: CSAPSGDIGYQPQHF

J gene: TRBJ2-7
clone size: few
D gene: TRBD2
V gene: TRBV7-9
CDR3 DNA: TGTGCCAGCAGCCACCATGGGGGGGACTCCTACGAGCAGTACTTC
CDR3 protein: CASSHHGGDSYEQYF

J gene: TRBJ2-3
clone size: once
D gene: .
V gene: TRBV29-1
CDR3 DNA: TGCAGCGGGACAGGCAGGGGAGGTTCAGATACGCAGTATTTT
CDR3 protein: CSGTGRGGSDTQYF

J gene: TRBJ1-2
clone size: few
D gene: .
V gene: TRBV7-2
CDR3 DNA: TGTGCCAGCAGCTCCTGGGGGCGTCTTAACTATGGCTACACCTTC
CDR3 protein: CASSSWGRLNYGYTF

J gene: TRBJ1-1
clone size: few
D gene: TRBD1
V gene: TRBV10-3
CDR3 DNA: TGTGCCATCAGCCTACAGGGGATGAACACTGAAGCTTTCTTT
CDR3 protein: CAISLQGMNTEAFF

J gene: TRBJ2-3
clone size: many
D gene: .
V gene: TRBV4-3
CDR3 DNA: TGCGCCAGCAGCCTGGACTACTCTCAGGTTGATACGCAGTATTTT
CDR3 protein: CASSLDYSQVDTQYF